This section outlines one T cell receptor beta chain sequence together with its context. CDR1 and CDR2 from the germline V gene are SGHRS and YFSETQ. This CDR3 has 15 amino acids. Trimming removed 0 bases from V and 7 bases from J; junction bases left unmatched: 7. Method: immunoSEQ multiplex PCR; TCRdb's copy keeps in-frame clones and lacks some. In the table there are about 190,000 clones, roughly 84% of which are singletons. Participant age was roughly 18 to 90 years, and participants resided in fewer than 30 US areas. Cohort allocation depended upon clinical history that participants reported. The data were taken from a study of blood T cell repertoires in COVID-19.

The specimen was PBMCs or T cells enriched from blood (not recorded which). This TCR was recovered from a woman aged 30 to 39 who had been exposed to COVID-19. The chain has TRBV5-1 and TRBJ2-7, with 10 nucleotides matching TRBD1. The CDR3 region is CASSLGQGASFEQYF. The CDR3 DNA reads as TGCGCCAGCAGCTTGGGACAGGGGGCTTCCTTTGAGCAGTACTTC.